The 7 T cell receptor beta chains in this list originate from one sample, sequenced in a study of blood T cell repertoires in COVID-19. TCRdb keeps only in-frame clones here, not all; method: immunoSEQ multiplex PCR. Among 40,000 to 50,000 clones listed, approximately 80% were seen once. The source material was peripheral blood. These receptors were taken from an elderly woman with acute or convalescent COVID-19.

The chain is built from TRBV7-9 and TRBJ1-3, with D possibly being TRBD1 (5 bases). Germline lookup yields CDR1 SEHNR and CDR2 FQNEAQ (reference sequence). The CDR3 is 15 amino acids. The V end was cut by 5 bases, the J end by 4 bases, with 15 bases between. CDR3 coding DNA: TGTGCCAGCAGCCCAAGTGGGGCTCGAGGAAACACCATATATTTT. Its translation: CASSPSGARGNTIYF.

The chain employs TRBV2 and TRBJ1-2; no clear D. V shed 7 bases and J shed 6 bases, with 9 bases lying between them. Per the germline V gene, CDR1 is SNHLY and CDR2 is FYNNEI. The CDR3 is made up of 11 amino acids. Written as DNA, the CDR3 is TGTGCCAGCAAGCCCTTTGATGGCTACACCTTC. Its protein is CASKPFDGYTF.

The chain recombines TRBV3-1 (or the pseudogene TRBV3-2) with TRBJ2-7; unclear D gene. Germline V gene data show CDR1 as LGHDT and CDR2 as YNNKEL (reference sequence). The CDR3 spans 15 residues. The V gene lost 0 bases and the J gene lost 1 base, with 10 bases spanning the gap. Here the CDR3 DNA reads TGTGCCAGCAGCCAAGATTCAACAGCTTCCTACGAGCAGTACTTC. Amino acids: CASSQDSTASYEQYF.

The V call is TRBV28, the J call TRBJ2-2; 12 bases are shared with TRBD2. V lost 4 bases and J lost 5; bases outside the gene matches: 8. Germline V gene lookup returns CDR1 MDHEN and CDR2 SYDVKM. This CDR3 spans 17 amino acids. In DNA, the CDR3 is TGTGCCAGCAGTTCCCCTAGCGGGGGGGCGACAACCGGGGAGCTGTTTTTT. It encodes CASSSPSGGATTGELFF.

The chain joins TRBV4-3 to TRBJ1-3; D may be TRBD1 (6 bases). Trimming cost V 1 base and J 4 bases, with 8 bases left between them. Germline CDR1 LGHNA, CDR2 YSLEER. This CDR3 spans 14 amino acids. CDR3 amino acids: CASSQGGLGNTIYF. DNA for the CDR3: TGCGCCAGCAGCCAAGGGGGGCTGGGAAACACCATATATTTT.

The rearrangement joins TRBV10-3 to TRBJ2-5; the match to TRBD1 covers 7 bases. V was clipped by 0 bases and J by 3 bases; unmatched bases: 7. This CDR3 region has 16 residues. CDR1 is ENHRY, CDR2 SYGVKD, per germline. The CDR3 spells CAISESPSGGKETQYF. The CDR3 region has the DNA TGTGCCATCAGTGAGTCGCCTTCAGGGGGAAAAGAGACCCAGTACTTC.

The chain joins TRBV19 to TRBJ1-3, with 9 bases matching TRBD1. The CDR3 is made up of 16 amino acids. Trimming took 5 bases from V and 2 from J; bases not matched to a gene: 7. CDR1 is LNHDA and CDR2 is SQIVND in the germline V gene (reference sequence). The CDR3 here is CASSSGQGGTGNTIYF. Written as DNA, the CDR3 is TGTGCCAGTAGTTCGGGACAGGGAGGGACTGGAAACACCATATATTTT.